This T cell receptor beta chain was sequenced during a study of neurological immune-mediated disorders. Study findings and constraints: None of the CDR3 amino acid sequences of expanded clones recurred across subjects, suggesting private repertoires in all groups.

5'RACE with 10-nucleotide random UMIs generated the cDNA. TCRdb itself ran the 5' RACE reads through MiXCR, one entry per CDR3 protein. The profile shows 84,000 or so distinct CDR3 sequences, over 10% of them singletons. This clonotype occurred many times. Its antigen is not known. V lost 4 bases and J lost 5, with 20 bases in between. Germline values: CDR1 DFQATT, CDR2 SNEGSKA (reference sequence). This CDR3 spans 15 amino acids. Time point in this sample: longitudinal time-point 2. The unsorted libraries were made from 2 million PBMCs kept at -80 C. Sequencing input: PBMCs. This chain connects TRBV20-1 to TRBJ1-1; a weak D match, TRBD1 (6 bases). This receptor was identified in a female donor with HTLV-1-associated myelopathy (HAM/TSP). The CDR3 DNA follows: TGCAGTGCTAAGAACATACAGGGTGGAAGTACTGAAGCTTTCTTT. The encoded protein is CSAKNIQGGSTEAFF.